The T cell receptor beta chain under discussion was sequenced for a study of T cell repertoires in cytomegalovirus infection. This clonotype was seen at least ten times. The antigen remains undetermined. TCRdb recomputed calls from the reads with MiXCR, one row per CDR3 protein. The sample yields roughly 990,000 distinct CDR3 sequences, 31% seen once. From germline, CDR1 is MGHDK and CDR2 SYGVNS. This CDR3 spans 13 amino acids. Trimming shortened V by 4 bases and J by 1 base, and 5 bases separated the two germline ends. The J gene is TRBJ1-5, the V gene TRBV25-1; D unresolved. This receptor was taken from a human donor in good health (CMV status not recorded). Some clones in this sample may be carry-over from other donors' samples. The sequences come from cultured CD8+ T cells from PBMCs, collected from culture after CMV antigen stimulation. DNA of the CDR3: TGTGCCAGCAGTGTTGACAGCAATCAGCCCCAGCATTTT. Translated, it gives CASSVDSNQPQHF.